The next 19 T cell receptor beta chains were all read from a single sample in a study of shared clonotypes between healthy human individuals. Some clones are missing from TCRdb's copy, which holds only in-frame ones; the method was immunoSEQ multiplex PCR. This table holds about 600,000 clones, more than 95% found once. Material: naive CD4+ T cells sorted from blood. Subset specified: CD45RA+ positively selected. These receptors were collected from a woman aged 30 to 39 in good health.

The V gene is TRBV28, the J gene TRBJ2-1; a possible D gene is TRBD2 (6 bases). This CDR3 contains 15 residues. The V and J ends lost 4 bases and 3 bases respectively, with 13 bases between them. Germline CDR1 MDHEN, CDR2 SYDVKM. The CDR3 region is CASSSPATSYNEQFF. CDR3 DNA sequence: TGTGCCAGCAGTTCCCCCGCGACTAGCTACAATGAGCAGTTCTTC.

CDR3 in DNA: TGTGCCAGCAGCTTAGTTGGACAGGTCGTTTCCTACGAGCAGTACTTC. Translation: CASSLVGQVVSYEQYF. This chain links TRBV7-2 with TRBJ2-7, with 7 bases aligning to TRBD1. V was pared by 1 base and J by 1 base, with 7 bases of the junction left unmatched. The CDR3 sequence is 16 residues long. Germline V CDR1 and CDR2: SGHTA, FQGNSA.

The genes are TRBV11-3 and TRBJ2-2; TRBD2 is a possible D gene (6 bases). CDR1 and CDR2 (germline): SGHNT, YENEEA. The V end was cut by 6 bases, the J end by 4 bases, with 12 bases between. There are 14 residues in the CDR3. Here the CDR3 DNA reads TGTGCCAGCAGAACGGGAGTAGGCACCGGGGAGCTGTTTTTT. It codes for CASRTGVGTGELFF.

The chain has TRBV11-2 and TRBJ2-3; the D gene is possibly TRBD1 (6 bases). V was clipped by 4 bases and J by 2 bases, with 13 bases between them. The CDR3 covers 15 residues. Germline CDR1 is SGHAT and CDR2 is FQNNGV. The CDR3 region has the DNA TGTGCCAGCAGCTCATACAGGGTTAACACAGATACGCAGTATTTT. As protein: CASSSYRVNTDTQYF. Full variable domain (outside the CDR3, taken from reference TRBV11-2 and TRBJ2-3): EAGVAQSPRYKIIEKRQSVAFWCNPISGHATLYWYQQILGQGPKLLIQFQNNGVVDDSQLPKDRFSAERLKGVDSTLKIQPAKLEDSAVYLCASSSYRVNTDTQYFGPGTRLTVL.

V usage is TRBV23-1 and J usage is TRBJ1-5; no clear D gene. TRBV23-1 is marked as an open reading frame, function uncertain. The length of the CDR3 is 14 residues. The V gene lost 1 base and the J gene lost 1 base, with 5 bases spanning the gap. CDR3 DNA sequence: TGCGCCAGCAGTCAATTTCGCAGCAATCAGCCCCAGCATTTT. Encoded protein: CASSQFRSNQPQHF.

In this sample, this clone turned up once. The CDR3 DNA follows: TGTGCCACCAGCAGAGATAATGCGCGAGCTAACTATGGCTACACCTTC. Protein sequence: CATSRDNARANYGYTF. The rearrangement uses TRBV15 and TRBJ1-2; no definite D call. Per germline, CDR1 LNHNV and CDR2 YYDKDF (reference sequence). The CDR3 runs to 16 residues. V lost 0 bases, J lost 0 bases, and 11 bases lay in between.

The chain combines TRBV10-3 with TRBJ1-6; D not resolved. Germline V gene lookup returns CDR1 ENHRY and CDR2 SYGVKD. This CDR3 contains 13 residues. V lost 1 base and J lost 10, with 8 bases in between. CDR3 in DNA: TGTGCCATCAGTGAGTTGAAAGGGTCACCCCTCCACTTT. Its protein is CAISELKGSPLHF.

On this clone: Other DNA sequences in this sample translate to the same CDR3. The V gene is TRBV27, the J gene TRBJ2-3; possible D gene TRBD1, 5 bases. The germline gives CDR1 MNHEY, CDR2 SMNVEV (reference sequence). V lost 2 bases, J lost 4 bases, and 10 bases lay in between. This CDR3 has 14 amino acids. CDR3 nucleotides: TGTGCCAGCAGTTTAAGCAGGGTTTCAGATACGCAGTATTTT. Translation: CASSLSRVSDTQYF.

This chain uses TRBV10-1 with TRBJ2-1, with D unclear. Trimming shortened V by 0 bases and J by 3 bases, and 3 bases separated the two germline ends. Germline V gene sequence: CDR1 WNHNN, CDR2 SYGVQD (reference sequence). CDR3 length equals 13 residues. The CDR3 here is CASSESGYNEQFF. CDR3 DNA: TGCGCCAGCAGTGAGTCGGGCTACAATGAGCAGTTCTTC.

The rearrangement links TRBV28 to TRBJ1-1, with D unresolved. Germline assignment: CDR1 MDHEN and CDR2 SYDVKM. Trimming removed 8 bases from V and 7 bases from J, with 11 bases in between. This CDR3 spans 11 amino acids. CDR3 nucleotides: TGTGCCAGCCATATTGGTATTGAAGCTTTCTTT. It specifies CASHIGIEAFF.

The V and J genes are TRBV28 and TRBJ2-7; unclear D gene. V lost 5 bases and J 1 base, leaving 15 bases between the germline ends. CDR1 is MDHEN and CDR2 is SYDVKM in the germline V gene. There are 15 residues in the CDR3. In DNA, the CDR3 is TGTGCCAGCAGTAAAACCTGGCGCTCTTCCTACGAGCAGTACTTC. This codes for CASSKTWRSSYEQYF. Variable domain in full (rest from reference TRBV28 and TRBJ2-7): DVKVTQSSRYLVKRTGEKVFLECVQDMDHENMFWYRQDPGLGLRLIYFSYDVKMKEKGDIPEGYSVSREKKERFSLILESASTNQTSMYLCASSKTWRSSYEQYFGPGTRLTVT.

This rearrangement joins TRBV6-5 to TRBJ2-7; 13 bases are a match to TRBD2. The CDR3 runs 15 residues. Germline trimming cut 4 bases from V and 6 bases from J; bases unmatched to any gene: 6. The germline V gene has CDR1 MNHEY and CDR2 SVGAGI. For the CDR3, the DNA is TGTGCCAGCAGTTCCTGGACTAGCGGGAGTCCCGAGCAGTACTTC. Its translation: CASSSWTSGSPEQYF.

The chain combines TRBV5-1 with TRBJ2-5; 7 bases match TRBD2. With V trimmed by 6 bases and J by 0 bases, 14 bases remained unmatched. Per the germline V gene, CDR1 is SGHRS and CDR2 is YFSETQ. The CDR3 contains 17 residues. The CDR3 DNA reads TGCGCCAGCACAGCGGGGAGGCTCACGGGGAACCAAGAGACCCAGTACTTC. Residues: CASTAGRLTGNQETQYF. The whole variable domain, remainder taken from reference TRBV5-1 and TRBJ2-5, is KAGVTQTPRYLIKTRGQQVTLSCSPISGHRSVSWYQQTPGQGLQFLFEYFSETQRNKGNFPGRFSGRQFSNSRSEMNVSTLELGDSALYLCASTAGRLTGNQETQYFGPGTRLLVL.

The chain joins TRBV12-5 to TRBJ2-1, with D unresolved. This CDR3 region has 12 residues. Germline CDR1 is LGHNT and CDR2 is FRNRAP. V was trimmed by 1 base and J by 11 bases, leaving 9 bases between them. CDR3 sequence reads: CASGLAFPKQFF. The CDR3 region has the DNA TGTGCTAGTGGTTTGGCATTCCCAAAGCAGTTCTTC.

This chain connects TRBV4-1 to TRBJ2-3; 8 nucleotides agree with TRBD2. Trimming removed 3 bases from V and 4 bases from J; junction bases left unmatched: 6. Germline V CDR1 and CDR2: MGHRA, YSYEKL. This CDR3 has 15 amino acids. The CDR3 here is CASSQVGLAADTQYF. For the CDR3, the DNA is TGCGCCAGCAGCCAGGTAGGACTAGCCGCAGATACGCAGTATTTT.

The chain combines TRBV5-1 with TRBJ2-1, with TRBD1 matching 10 bases. Per germline, CDR1 SGHRS and CDR2 YFSETQ. J gave up 3 bases and V 3 bases, and 3 bases lay outside the gene matches. The CDR3 has 15 residues. The CDR3 DNA sequence: TGCGCCAGCAGCTGGGGACAGGGGAACTACAATGAGCAGTTCTTC. Protein product: CASSWGQGNYNEQFF.

The rearrangement links TRBV4-2 to TRBJ2-5, with 12 nucleotides matching TRBD2. The tail of the sequence fits TRBJ2-7 better, so the J call may be wrong. The CDR3 spans 18 residues. Germline V lookup: CDR1 LGHNA, CDR2 YNFKEQ. The CDR3 DNA reads TGTGCCAGCAGCCCAGTTCCCCCTAGCGGGAGGGCTCCGTACGAGCAGTACTTC. Encoded protein: CASSPVPPSGRAPYEQYF.

The chain combines TRBV29-1 with TRBJ1-5; D remains unclear. The CDR3 has 14 residues. Trimming took off 4 bases at V and 0 bases at J, with 10 bases between the two ends. Germline V CDR1 and CDR2: SQVTM, ANQGSEA. The chain's CDR3 is CSVGDRYSNQPQHF. CDR3 sequence (DNA): TGCAGCGTTGGAGACCGGTATAGCAATCAGCCCCAGCATTTT. The complete variable domain, with remaining parts taken from reference TRBV29-1 and TRBJ1-5, reads SAVISQKPSRDICQRGTSLTIQCQVDSQVTMMFWYRQQPGQSLTLIATANQGSEATYESGFVIDKFPISRPNLTFSTLTVSNMSPEDSSIYLCSVGDRYSNQPQHFGDGTRLSIL.

The gene calls are TRBV7-9 and TRBJ1-5; tentatively, D is TRBD1 (6 bases). The ends were cut back, 4 bases at V and 4 bases at J, with 14 bases in the middle. This CDR3 is built from 15 residues. Germline V gene data show CDR1 as SEHNR and CDR2 as FQNEAQ (reference sequence). CDR3: CASSSGQPGNQPQHF. In DNA form, the CDR3 reads TGTGCCAGCAGCTCTGGACAGCCTGGGAATCAGCCCCAGCATTTT.